These 32 T cell receptor beta chains were all obtained from the same sample, sequenced in a study of T cells in Graves' hyperthyroidism and ophthalmopathy. TCR beta CDR3 regions were amplified from RNA. Researchers ran a first-round RT-PCR on the TCR CDR3 using the HTBI primer set. TCRdb used MiXCR to reprocess the multiplex PCR reads, holding one entry per CDR3 protein. The table records roughly 800,000 distinct CDR3 sequences, roughly 40% of them present only once. Sequenced: blood. Receptor source: a man between 18 and 29 years old with Graves' hyperthyroidism.

Only a few counts were recorded for this clonotype. V gene TRBV6-6 combines with J gene TRBJ2-7; 14 nucleotides line up with TRBD2. Germline CDR1 reads MNHNY; CDR2 reads SVGAGI (reference sequence). The CDR3 runs 15 residues. Trimming took 6 bases from V and 3 from J; bases not matched to a gene: 4. The CDR3 protein is CASRGGTSGSYEQYF. The CDR3, as DNA: TGTGCCAGCAGGGGGGGGACTAGCGGGAGCTACGAGCAGTACTTC.

The gene calls are TRBV27 and TRBJ1-1; perhaps TRBD1 as D (5 bases). The length of the CDR3 is 15 residues. CDR1 and CDR2 (germline): MNHEY, SMNVEV (reference sequence). With 7 bases removed from V and 4 bases from J, the gap between germline ends came to 19 bases. CDR3 sequence: CASIAPGAQGTEAFF. DNA for the CDR3: TGTGCCAGCATAGCCCCTGGGGCCCAGGGCACTGAAGCTTTCTTT.

As regards this clonotype: This clone may be a read error of a much larger clone one base away. The chain carries TRBV7-2 and TRBJ1-1, with 9 bases lining up with TRBD1. The CDR3 spans 13 residues. Germline V gene sequence: CDR1 SGHTA, CDR2 FQGNSA. Losses at the gene ends were 7 bases for V and 4 bases for J; bases not matched to a gene: 4. As DNA, the CDR3 is TGTGCCAGCACCGAGGGACAGGGCACTGAAGCTTTCTTT. This codes for CASTEGQGTEAFF.

As for this clonotype: A read error may explain this, as a much larger clone is one base away. The chain links TRBV29-1 to TRBJ2-2; TRBD2 aligns across 7 bases. Germline-derived CDR1 and CDR2 are SQVTM and ANQGSEA. This CDR3 contains 15 residues. This CDR3 reads CSVGRDYPNTGELLF. The DNA for the CDR3 is TGCAGCGTTGGCCGGGACTACCCTAACACCGGGGAGCTGCTTTTT.

Worth noting for this clonotype: Compared with germline, one end of the junction differs, possibly owing to a read error. The rearrangement joins TRBV5-5 to TRBJ2-5; D is unclear. CDR3 length equals 17 residues. Germline CDR1 reads SGHKS; CDR2 reads YYEKEE (reference sequence). The CDR3 DNA reads as TGCGCCAGCAGCCGGTCCATCGGCGCCGCCCAAAAAGAGACCCAGTACTTC. Amino acids: CASSRSIGAAQKETQYF.

The chain is built from TRBV5-6 and TRBJ1-1; possibly TRBD1 for D (6 bases). The germline V and J ends were trimmed by 4 bases and 5 bases, with 15 bases remaining between them. The germline gives CDR1 SGHDT, CDR2 YYEEEE. This CDR3 spans 14 amino acids. The CDR3 sequence is CASSRRQVRTEAFF. DNA for the CDR3: TGTGCCAGCAGCCGTCGACAGGTTCGGACTGAAGCTTTCTTT.

The chain employs TRBV6-2 or TRBV6-3 and TRBJ2-7; TRBD1 might be the D (5 bases). Germline CDR1 is MNHEY and CDR2 is SVGEGT. V dropped 2 bases and J dropped 6 bases, with 8 bases sitting between them. The CDR3 has 12 amino acids. CDR3 sequence (DNA): TGTGCCAGCAGTTACATGGGGCTCGAGCAGTACTTC. Residues: CASSYMGLEQYF.

This clonotype has at least ten counts. The chain carries TRBV29-1 and TRBJ1-4; the D is unclear. Trimming shortened V by 0 bases and J by 7 bases, and 9 bases separated the two germline ends. The CDR3 is 13 residues long. Germline V gene data show CDR1 as SQVTM and CDR2 as ANQGSEA. The CDR3 DNA sequence: TGCAGCGTTGAAGATCCGGCCTCTGAAAAACTGTTTTTT. It translates to CSVEDPASEKLFF.

A remark on this clonotype: The junction differs from germline at one of its ends, possibly a read error. This rearrangement joins TRBV7-8 to TRBJ2-7; D not resolved. CDR1 SGHVS and CDR2 FQNEAQ come from the germline V gene. There are 12 residues in the CDR3. The CDR3: CASSLVGNEQHF. The CDR3 DNA sequence: TGTGCCAGCAGCTTAGTGGGAAACGAGCAGCACTTC.

A word on this clonotype: One junction end disagrees with the germline gene, perhaps due to a read error. J is TRBJ2-7 and V is TRBV4-1; possibly TRBD1 for D (5 bases). CDR3 length: 12 residues. Germline V CDR1 and CDR2: MGHRA, YSYEKL. CDR3 in amino acids: CASSSYRSLQYF. The DNA for the CDR3 is TGTGCCAGCAGCTCCTACAGGAGCCTGCAGTACTTC.

Of note for this clonotype: No conserved phenylalanine or tryptophan is present at the end of the CDR3, so a read error is the likely explanation. The chain couples TRBV13 to TRBJ1-1; D ambiguous. Germline loops: CDR1 PRHDT, CDR2 FYEKMQ (reference sequence). The CDR3 loop spans 14 amino acids. CDR3 sequence: CASSLAEGLGEAFL. CDR3 DNA: TGCGCCAGCAGCTTGGCCGAAGGGTTAGGAGAAGCTTTCCTT.

This sequence joins TRBV20-1 and TRBJ2-7; D may be TRBD1 (7 bases). V gave up 8 bases and J gave up 2 bases, with 19 bases separating them. The V gene's germline CDR1 is DFQATT and CDR2 SNEGSKA (reference sequence). The CDR3 consists of 14 residues. The CDR3 DNA is TGCAGTTCTTCAGGGGGGACTGCCCCCTACGAGCAGTACTTC. Amino acids: CSSSGGTAPYEQYF.

This clonotype occurred once. V gene TRBV2 combines with J gene TRBJ1-5; 11 positions agree with TRBD1. This CDR3 comprises 15 residues. Germline V lookup: CDR1 SNHLY, CDR2 FYNNEI. Trimming took 4 bases from V and 5 from J; bases not matched to a gene: 4. The CDR3 DNA is TGTGCCAGCAGTGGGGGACAGGGGGTGTATCAGCCCCAGCATTTT. Translation: CASSGGQGVYQPQHF.

Only a few counts were recorded for this clonotype. The chain has TRBV9 and TRBJ2-6; tentative D call: TRBD1 (6 bases). The CDR3 runs 17 residues. V shed 4 bases and J shed 0 bases, with 14 bases lying between them. CDR1 and CDR2 (germline): SGDLS, YYNGEE. The CDR3 is CASSQGQSSSGANVLTF. Here the CDR3 DNA reads TGTGCCAGCAGCCAAGGACAGTCGAGCTCTGGGGCCAACGTCCTGACTTTC.

This clonotype was seen ten or more times. The chain links TRBV15 to TRBJ2-5, with 8 bases that match TRBD2. Germline trimming cut 4 bases from V and 4 bases from J; bases unmatched to any gene: 11. Germline CDR1 is LNHNV and CDR2 is YYDKDF (reference sequence). This CDR3 spans 16 amino acids. CDR3 nucleotide sequence: TGTGCCACCAGCACAATCCAGGGACTAGGTGGAGAGACCCAGTACTTC. Protein: CATSTIQGLGGETQYF.

The rearrangement uses TRBV10-3 and TRBJ2-2, with a tentative D call TRBD1 (5 bases). Germline CDR1 and CDR2: ENHRY and SYGVKD. The CDR3 consists of 13 residues. Trimming took off 7 bases at V and 1 base at J, with 7 bases between the two ends. The CDR3 region is CAIIRENTGELFF. The DNA of the CDR3 is TGTGCCATCATCAGGGAGAACACCGGGGAGCTGTTTTTT.

This clonotype was seen only a few times. The gene calls are TRBV20-1 and TRBJ2-7, with unresolved D. The germline V and J ends were trimmed by 0 bases and 5 bases, with 8 bases remaining between them. Germline V gene sequence: CDR1 DFQATT, CDR2 SNEGSKA (reference sequence). CDR3 length: 12 amino acids. CDR3 region: CSARDSQHEQYF. CDR3 DNA: TGCAGTGCTAGAGACTCGCAGCACGAGCAGTACTTC.

This clonotype was picked up a small number of times. The gene calls are TRBV12-5 and TRBJ2-7, with D hard to call. V gave up 3 bases and J gave up 4 bases, with 13 bases separating them. Germline V gene data show CDR1 as LGHNT and CDR2 as FRNRAP. This CDR3 has 14 residues. The DNA for the CDR3 is TGTGCTAGTGGTTTCAGGTCCCCTTCGTACGAGCAGTACTTC. It encodes CASGFRSPSYEQYF.

This clonotype was observed a handful of times. V is TRBV10-3 and J is TRBJ2-5, with D maybe TRBD1 (5 bases). V was clipped by 10 bases and J by 2 bases, with 11 bases between them. In germline, CDR1 is ENHRY, CDR2 SYGVKD. This CDR3 is built from 12 residues. The CDR3 sequence: CATARDQETQYF. The CDR3 bases are TGTGCCACCGCCAGGGATCAAGAGACCCAGTACTTC.

This clonotype was observed a handful of times. This sequence joins TRBV4-2 and TRBJ2-5; D is undetermined. Germline V CDR1 and CDR2: LGHNA, YNFKEQ. CDR3 size: 14 residues. The V end was cut by 0 bases, the J end by 5 bases, with 10 bases between. The CDR3 DNA follows: TGTGCCAGCAGCCAAGACTACAGCCGGGAGACCCAGTACTTC. Amino acid sequence: CASSQDYSRETQYF.

This clonotype has ten or more counts. This rearrangement joins TRBV7-9 to TRBJ1-6; D gene uncertain. Trimming took 4 bases from V and 10 from J, leaving 8 bases between them. CDR3 length: 12 amino acids. CDR1 and CDR2 (germline): SEHNR, FQNEAQ (reference sequence). In DNA, the CDR3 is TGTGCCAGCAGCTCCGCCGGGTCACCCCTCCACTTT. Translating it yields CASSSAGSPLHF.

The chain has TRBV2 and TRBJ1-6; D may be TRBD1 (5 bases). The V gene's germline CDR1 is SNHLY and CDR2 FYNNEI. The CDR3 spans 15 residues. V was clipped by 6 bases and J by 2 bases, with 11 bases between them. This CDR3 reads CASSQAGTYNSPLHF. CDR3 in DNA: TGTGCCAGCAGCCAGGCAGGGACCTATAATTCACCCCTCCACTTT. The full variable domain, completed using reference TRBV2 and TRBJ1-6, is EPEVTQTPSHQVTQMGQEVILRCVPISNHLYFYWYRQILGQKVEFLVSFYNNEISEKSEIFDDQFSVERPDGSNFTLKIRSTKLEDSAMYFCASSQAGTYNSPLHFGNGTRLTVT.

This clonotype appeared a few times. The chain carries TRBV9 and TRBJ2-7, with D unclear. Germline-derived CDR1 and CDR2 are SGDLS and YYNGEE. This CDR3 is built from 15 residues. The V end was cut by 4 bases, the J end by 5 bases, with 19 bases between. The DNA for the CDR3 is TGTGCCAGCAGCCCCCCTGGCACGGGCTTGGACGAGCAGTACTTC. Its translation: CASSPPGTGLDEQYF.

The chain employs TRBV29-1 and TRBJ1-5; no definite D call. The germline CDR1 and CDR2 sequences are SQVTM and ANQGSEA. This CDR3 spans 11 amino acids. The ends were cut back, 8 bases at V and 2 bases at J, with 7 bases in the middle. The CDR3 reads CSQEGNQPQHF. The CDR3 DNA sequence: TGCAGCCAGGAGGGCAATCAGCCCCAGCATTTT.

The CDR3 region has the DNA TGTGCCACCAGCAGGGGGGGGACTAGAACCCGCGAGCAGTACTTC. It yields the protein CATSRGGTRTREQYF. The chain has TRBV15 and TRBJ2-7; 8 bases match TRBD2. In germline, CDR1 is LNHNV, CDR2 YYDKDF (reference sequence). This CDR3 comprises 15 residues. Trimming at V came to 3 bases and at J to 6 bases, leaving 10 bases not matched to a gene.

The genes are TRBV28 and TRBJ1-4; D unclear. CDR3 length equals 16 residues. From germline, CDR1 is MDHEN and CDR2 SYDVKM. Trimming pared 6 bases from V and 3 bases from J, leaving 17 bases between. The CDR3 loop reads CASSKIGGVANEKLFF. Here the CDR3 DNA reads TGTGCCAGCAGCAAAATCGGTGGGGTGGCTAATGAAAAACTGTTTTTT.

This chain uses TRBV6-2 or TRBV6-3 with TRBJ2-7; possibly TRBD1 for D (5 bases). Germline CDR1 and CDR2: MNHEY and SVGEGT. The V end was cut by 7 bases, the J end by 6 bases, with 10 bases between. This CDR3 region has 11 residues. CDR3 sequence: CASTQGSEQYF. The CDR3 coding sequence is TGTGCCAGCACCCAGGGTTCCGAGCAGTACTTC.

This clonotype was picked up a small number of times. V gene TRBV12-3 or TRBV12-4 combines with J gene TRBJ2-2, with 8 nucleotides matching TRBD2. This CDR3 comprises 16 residues. V gave up 3 bases and J gave up 0 bases; unmatched junction bases: 3. The CDR3 DNA reads TGTGCCAGCAGTTTTAGACTAGCGACGAACACCGGGGAGCTGTTTTTT. It encodes CASSFRLATNTGELFF.

CDR3 nucleotide sequence: TGCAGTGCTTGGGCCGGGGTAAACGAAAATTCACCCCTCCACTTT. This gives the protein CSAWAGVNENSPLHF. This chain links TRBV20-1 with TRBJ1-6, with D uncertain. The CDR3 runs to 15 residues. With 5 bases removed from V and 7 bases from J, the gap between germline ends came to 18 bases. CDR1 and CDR2 (germline): DFQATT, SNEGSKA (reference sequence).

The rearrangement links TRBV7-9 to TRBJ2-6; D may match TRBD1 or TRBD2 (5 bases each). In germline, CDR1 is SEHNR, CDR2 FQNEAQ (reference sequence). The CDR3 is 15 amino acids. Trimming took off 5 bases at V and 4 bases at J, with 12 bases between the two ends. This chain's CDR3 is CASSPGPGGANVLTF. The CDR3 bases are TGTGCCAGCAGCCCAGGGCCGGGGGGGGCCAACGTCCTGACTTTC.

This clonotype appeared a few times. The V call is TRBV12-5, the J call TRBJ2-5; 7 bases align to TRBD2. Germline CDR1 reads LGHNT; CDR2 reads FRNRAP. The CDR3 totals 16 residues. The CDR3 loop is CASLFVAGENQETQYF. CDR3 nucleotide sequence: TGTGCCAGCCTTTTTGTAGCGGGTGAGAACCAAGAGACCCAGTACTTC.

The gene calls are TRBV10-3 and TRBJ2-2; D remains unclear. V was cut by 6 bases and J by 0 bases, with 11 bases left in between. Germline V gene data show CDR1 as ENHRY and CDR2 as SYGVKD. The CDR3 consists of 15 residues. CDR3 loop: CAISEDNTNTGELFF. CDR3 coding DNA: TGTGCCATCAGCGAAGACAATACGAACACCGGGGAGCTGTTTTTT.